This paragraph covers one T cell receptor (beta chain) sequence. Libraries were prepared by immunoSEQ multiplex PCR; TCRdb keeps only in-frame clonotypes and omits some of them. The sample includes more than 10,000 clones, roughly 81% seen only once; the top ten take over 7.5%. This entry comes from a study of T cells in localized non-small cell lung cancer. Germline lookup yields CDR1 MNHEY and CDR2 SMNVEV (reference sequence). The V end was cut by 8 bases, the J end by 1 base, with 12 bases between. The CDR3 totals 14 residues. The sequencing here drew on peripheral blood, taken before any cancer treatment. This chain joins TRBV27 and TRBJ1-5; D may be TRBD1 (5 bases). The sequence derives from a male donor older than 55 with stage III lung adenocarcinoma. The DNA of the CDR3 is TGTGCCAGCCGGGGACCGCCAAGCAATCAGCCCCAGCATTTT. Its protein is CASRGPPSNQPQHF.